The 17 T cell receptor beta chains in this list originate from one sample, sequenced in a study of T cells in Graves' hyperthyroidism and ophthalmopathy. Amplification of TCR beta CDR3 regions was performed using RNA transcripts as template. Carried out on the TCR CDR3, a first-round RT-PCR used the HTBI primer set. TCRdb itself ran the multiplex PCR reads through MiXCR, one entry per CDR3 protein. The sample yields 550,000 to 700,000 distinct CDR3 sequences, roughly 14% seen once. Sequencing was carried out using blood. Receptors originate from a woman in her 40s with Graves' ophthalmopathy.

This clonotype occurred many times. The chain is built from TRBV20-1 and TRBJ2-7, with 12 bases that match TRBD1. After removal of 5 bases from V and 6 bases from J, the junction contained 11 bases not matched to a gene. The length of the CDR3 is 15 residues. Germline V CDR1 and CDR2: DFQATT, SNEGSKA (reference sequence). The CDR3 protein is CSAGYLRDRGLEQYF. In nucleotides, the CDR3 is TGCAGTGCTGGCTACCTCCGGGACAGGGGGCTCGAGCAGTACTTC.

This clonotype was found many times. The chain links TRBV18 to TRBJ1-1; 7 bases are a match to TRBD1. This CDR3 is built from 14 residues. The germline V gene has CDR1 KGHSH and CDR2 LQKENI. Trimming removed 8 bases from V and 3 bases from J; junction bases left unmatched: 9. CDR3 in amino acids: CASEGARVDTEAFF. CDR3 DNA sequence: TGTGCCAGCGAGGGGGCTCGGGTCGACACTGAAGCTTTCTTT. Supplemented by reference TRBV18 and TRBJ1-1, the full variable domain reads NAGVMQNPRHLVRRRGQEARLRCSPMKGHSHVYWYRQLPEEGLKFMVYLQKENIIDESGMPKERFSAEFPKEGPSILRIQQVVRGDSAAYFCASEGARVDTEAFFGQGTRLTVV.

The chain has TRBV10-3 and TRBJ2-2; 8 nucleotides line up with TRBD2. This CDR3 is built from 15 residues. Germline values: CDR1 ENHRY, CDR2 SYGVKD. Trimming cost V 4 bases and J 3 bases; bases outside gene matches: 4. The CDR3 is CAISVSGADTGELFF. The CDR3 nucleotides are TGTGCCATCAGTGTTAGCGGGGCGGACACCGGGGAGCTGTTTTTT.

This clonotype was seen many times. CDR3 sequence (DNA): TGTGCCACCAGTGATCGGGGACAGAAAGAGACCCAGTACTTC. It translates to CATSDRGQKETQYF. The chain couples TRBV24-1 to TRBJ2-5; 7 nucleotides match TRBD1. The CDR3 loop spans 14 amino acids. Germline V gives CDR1 KGHDR, CDR2 SFDVKD. V dropped 3 bases and J dropped 3; count of bases not matched to a gene: 3.

The chain is built from TRBV29-1 and TRBJ2-2; D gene uncertain. This CDR3 comprises 13 residues. The V gene's germline CDR1 is SQVTM and CDR2 ANQGSEA. Trimming shortened V by 4 bases and J by 3 bases, and 9 bases separated the two germline ends. As DNA, the CDR3 is TGCAGCGTTGTCCCTTCCTACACCGGGGAGCTGTTTTTT. Its translation: CSVVPSYTGELFF.

This clonotype was counted at least ten times. V and J are TRBV29-1 and TRBJ1-2; a weak D match, TRBD1 (5 bases). The CDR3 extends over 12 amino acids. The V and J ends lost 4 bases and 6 bases respectively, with 12 bases between them. Germline CDR1 and CDR2: SQVTM and ANQGSEA. The CDR3 DNA reads as TGCAGCGTTGGGGGGATCGCTGATGGCTACACCTTC. This codes for CSVGGIADGYTF.

This clonotype appeared a few times. V is TRBV4-1 and J is TRBJ2-7; D not resolved. The CDR3 extends over 15 amino acids. CDR1 MGHRA and CDR2 YSYEKL come from the germline V gene. The ends were cut back, 0 bases at V and 5 bases at J, with 14 bases in the middle. The CDR3 DNA is TGCGCCAGCAGCCAAGAAGGGCGACGCGGCGACGAGCAGTACTTC. Amino acid sequence: CASSQEGRRGDEQYF.

This clonotype was seen a handful of times. The chain employs TRBV5-4 and TRBJ2-2; 11 bases line up with TRBD2. J was trimmed by 0 bases and V by 0 bases; bases with no gene match: 7. The CDR3 is made up of 19 amino acids. Germline CDR1 is SGHNT and CDR2 is YYREEE (reference sequence). This CDR3 reads CASSLVGELAGANTGELFF. As DNA, the CDR3 is TGTGCCAGCAGCTTGGTGGGAGAACTAGCGGGAGCGAACACCGGGGAGCTGTTTTTT.

This clonotype was detected ten times or more. The chain combines TRBV6-2 or TRBV6-3 with TRBJ2-7; 10 nucleotides agree with TRBD1. Germline V gene data show CDR1 as MNHEY and CDR2 as SVGEGT. CDR3 length: 14 amino acids. Germline trimming cut 7 bases from V and 5 bases from J; bases unmatched to any gene: 8. CDR3: CASTRTGGRNEQYF. The CDR3 region has the DNA TGTGCCAGCACCCGGACAGGGGGAAGGAACGAGCAGTACTTC.

The chain couples TRBV2 to TRBJ2-7, with TRBD2 matching over 12 bases. Germline CDR1 is SNHLY and CDR2 is FYNNEI. There are 14 residues in the CDR3. J was trimmed by 3 bases and V by 6 bases; bases with no gene match: 3. CDR3 coding DNA: TGTGCCAGCAGGGGGACTAGCGGGCTCTACGAGCAGTACTTC. Its protein is CASRGTSGLYEQYF.

This clonotype showed up many times. The chain employs TRBV12-3 or TRBV12-4 and TRBJ2-6; D might be TRBD1 (6 bases). V lost 4 bases and J lost 0, with 16 bases in between. There are 18 residues in the CDR3. In DNA form, the CDR3 reads TGTGCCAGCAGTTCCCATCGAACAGGGAACTCTGGGGCCAACGTCCTGACTTTC. This codes for CASSSHRTGNSGANVLTF.

This clonotype was counted ten times or more. The chain uses TRBV15 and TRBJ1-1; D is unresolved. The V gene's germline CDR1 is LNHNV and CDR2 YYDKDF (reference sequence). Trimming shortened V by 1 base and J by 2 bases, and 8 bases separated the two germline ends. This CDR3 has 14 residues. CDR3 sequence: CATSRGRPNTEAFF. CDR3 DNA: TGTGCCACCAGCAGAGGACGGCCCAACACTGAAGCTTTCTTT.

CDR3 residues: CASSYGYGASYEQYF. The CDR3 DNA reads as TGTGCCAGCAGTTATGGGTACGGAGCTTCCTACGAGCAGTACTTC. This chain links TRBV6-2 or TRBV6-3 with TRBJ2-7; D not resolved. The germline CDR1 and CDR2 sequences are MNHEY and SVGEGT. This CDR3 has 15 amino acids. Between the trimmed V and J ends, which lost 3 bases and 1 base, there was a span of 13 bases.

This clonotype was recorded many times. The chain uses TRBV12-3 or TRBV12-4 and TRBJ1-3, with a tentative D call TRBD1 (6 bases). The CDR3 consists of 16 residues. The ends were cut back, 3 bases at V and 4 bases at J, with 16 bases in the middle. CDR3 nucleotides: TGTGCCAGCAGTTTGTGGGGGCCCTTTTACGGAAACACCATATATTTT. Translated, it gives CASSLWGPFYGNTIYF.

The chain combines TRBV5-1 with TRBJ2-7, with D perhaps TRBD2 (6 bases). The length of the CDR3 is 15 residues. Trimming took off 0 bases at V and 3 bases at J, with 13 bases between the two ends. From germline, CDR1 is SGHRS and CDR2 YFSETQ. CDR3 nucleotide sequence: TGCGCCAGCAGCTTGGTGCGGGAAAGAGACTACGAGCAGTACTTC. Amino acids: CASSLVRERDYEQYF. The complete variable domain, with remaining parts taken from reference TRBV5-1 and TRBJ2-7, reads KAGVTQTPRYLIKTRGQQVTLSCSPISGHRSVSWYQQTPGQGLQFLFEYFSETQRNKGNFPGRFSGRQFSNSRSEMNVSTLELGDSALYLCASSLVRERDYEQYFGPGTRLTVT.

In its sample, this clonotype was seen many times. The V gene is TRBV7-2, the J gene TRBJ2-5; 10 bases fit TRBD2. V lost 5 bases, J lost 0 bases, and 3 bases stayed unmatched. The germline CDR1 and CDR2 sequences are SGHTA and FQGNSA. The CDR3 extends over 15 amino acids. The CDR3 reads CASSRGLANQETQYF. DNA for the CDR3: TGTGCCAGCAGCCGGGGACTAGCGAACCAAGAGACCCAGTACTTC.

This clonotype came up many times. This rearrangement joins TRBV2 to TRBJ2-3, with D maybe TRBD1 (6 bases). Germline-derived CDR1 and CDR2 are SNHLY and FYNNEI. Trimming shortened V by 6 bases and J by 0 bases, and 13 bases separated the two germline ends. The CDR3 loop spans 15 amino acids. DNA for the CDR3: TGTGCCAGCAGAGCGGACAGCGCTAGCACAGATACGCAGTATTTT. Its protein is CASRADSASTDTQYF.